Reported below is one TCR beta chain. Its antigen is not known. CDR1 is SGHNT and CDR2 is YENEEA in the germline V gene. The CDR3 has 21 amino acids. Trimming left V 6 bases short and J 1 base short, with 28 bases between. Through a sample-barcoded 5' primer and a J-beta primer mix, a second PCR was run for roughly 6 to 11 cycles. Through a template-switch adaptor with 12 random nucleotides, each cDNA molecule received a tag. TCRdb re-analysed the 5' RACE reads in MiXCR, keeping a single row per CDR3 protein. The sample lists a few hundred thousand distinct CDR3 sequences, 27% occurring once. This entry belongs to a study of blood T cells in healthy people across ages. Points from the study as a whole: Using unsorted PBMCs precluded a conclusive naive versus antigen-experienced comparison.

The sequencing input was blood. This chain joins TRBV11-3 and TRBJ2-6, with a weak D call TRBD1 (5 bases). The clonotype was recovered from a woman between 70 and 85 years old in good health. CDR3 region: CASRPAGIGLRSLSGANVLTF. DNA for the CDR3: TGTGCCAGCAGACCCGCAGGGATTGGCCTCCGGTCGTTGTCTGGGGCCAACGTCCTGACTTTC.